This T cell receptor (beta chain) was documented in a study of cytomegalovirus exposure and HLA in healthy donors. Study-wide results and limits: The classifier reportedly diagnosed cytomegalovirus status with high specificity and sensitivity. A link between a missense DCLRE1C variant and TCR beta V- and J-gene trimming emerged from a later analysis.

For this clone: The antigen remains unidentified.

The V gene's germline CDR1 is ENHRY and CDR2 SYGVKD. This CDR3 comprises 15 residues. V was pared by 10 bases and J by 1 base, with 10 bases of the junction left unmatched. The PCR used 60 Vbeta and 13 Jbeta primers. Sequenced by immunoSEQ multiplex PCR; TCRdb stores in-frame clones only, minus some. The sample consists of 100,000 to 150,000 clones, about two thirds of them appearing once. This TCR derives from a man in his thirties or forties in good health and CMV-seronegative. The chain links TRBV10-3 to TRBJ2-1; 7 bases line up with TRBD1. The specimen sequenced was PBMCs. CDR3 sequence reads: CATQRQGASYNEQFF. CDR3 DNA sequence: TGTGCCACTCAAAGACAGGGCGCTTCCTACAATGAGCAGTTCTTC.